A selection of T cell receptor beta chains follows, all from one sample in a study of cytomegalovirus exposure and HLA in healthy donors. Clones were read by immunoSEQ multiplex PCR, and TCRdb kept only the in-frame ones, dropping some. The sample records 130,000 or so clones, 60% to 85% being singletons. The sequencing sample was made of PBMCs. Receptor source: a female donor in good health and CMV-seropositive. The CDR3 runs from the conserved cysteine through the conserved F or W. Fields, in order: V gene, J gene, CDR3 protein.

v_call: TRBV29-1
j_call: TRBJ1-6
cdr3_aa: CSVAGTGEGALHF

v_call: TRBV2
j_call: TRBJ2-3
cdr3_aa: CASSGLNLGTDTQYF

v_call: TRBV7-9
j_call: TRBJ2-5
cdr3_aa: CASSLSSGETQYF

v_call: TRBV5-1
j_call: TRBJ1-5
cdr3_aa: CASSLEQGKQPQHF

v_call: TRBV6-1
j_call: TRBJ2-5
cdr3_aa: CASRLMGQGETQYF

v_call: TRBV7-9
j_call: TRBJ2-3
cdr3_aa: CSSSASRDSTDTQYF

v_call: TRBV5-4
j_call: TRBJ1-1
cdr3_aa: CASSLPGEMNAEAFF

v_call: TRBV5-5
j_call: TRBJ1-2
cdr3_aa: CASSRQGSGYGYTF

v_call: TRBV6-1
j_call: TRBJ1-2
cdr3_aa: CASSEEDNNYGYTF

v_call: TRBV13
j_call: TRBJ2-3
cdr3_aa: CASSSRPGGTDTQYF

v_call: TRBV27
j_call: TRBJ2-3
cdr3_aa: CASTKTSGANTDTQYF

v_call: TRBV19
j_call: TRBJ2-7
cdr3_aa: CASSMKRAYEQYF

v_call: TRBV7-3
j_call: TRBJ2-1
cdr3_aa: CASSLTPGNEQFF

v_call: TRBV30
j_call: TRBJ2-3
cdr3_aa: CAWSKGGSSSTDTQYF

v_call: TRBV30
j_call: TRBJ1-3
cdr3_aa: CAWSADRASTIYF

v_call: TRBV15
j_call: TRBJ2-5
cdr3_aa: CATSRDRFETQYF

v_call: TRBV7-9
j_call: TRBJ1-4
cdr3_aa: CASSALRGQATNEKLFF

v_call: TRBV28
j_call: TRBJ2-3
cdr3_aa: CASSPDTTDTQYF

v_call: TRBV29-1
j_call: TRBJ1-1
cdr3_aa: CSVESGMNTEAFF

v_call: TRBV5-1
j_call: TRBJ1-2
cdr3_aa: CASSPGQGGGIYGYTF

v_call: TRBV10-3
j_call: TRBJ1-5
cdr3_aa: CASGQNSNQPQHF

v_call: TRBV28
j_call: TRBJ1-1
cdr3_aa: CASRKATGFNTEAFF

v_call: TRBV5-4
j_call: TRBJ2-6
cdr3_aa: CASSFSPGAGANVLTF

v_call: TRBV27
j_call: TRBJ2-7
cdr3_aa: CASSPRTGPHEQYF

v_call: TRBV13
j_call: TRBJ1-1
cdr3_aa: CASSQGRQGNTEAFF

v_call: TRBV7-9
j_call: TRBJ2-5
cdr3_aa: CASTQGGKTQYF

v_call: TRBV5-6
j_call: TRBJ2-3
cdr3_aa: CASSIDREDTQYF

v_call: TRBV11-2
j_call: TRBJ1-6
cdr3_aa: CASSLVPGGGSGSPLHF

v_call: TRBV5-4
j_call: TRBJ2-5
cdr3_aa: CASSLPGDIGEQYF

v_call: TRBV4-1
j_call: TRBJ2-5
cdr3_aa: CASSQDRLAETQYF

v_call: TRBV30
j_call: TRBJ2-6
cdr3_aa: CAWNAGNSGANVLTF

v_call: TRBV30
j_call: TRBJ2-7
cdr3_aa: CAWRAPQGTYEQYF

v_call: TRBV27
j_call: TRBJ1-4
cdr3_aa: CASSPHLGTGSNEKLFF

v_call: TRBV5-5
j_call: TRBJ2-5
cdr3_aa: CASSLDLMETQYF

v_call: TRBV19
j_call: TRBJ2-5
cdr3_aa: CASSPRAPLEETQYF

v_call: TRBV7-3
j_call: TRBJ2-1
cdr3_aa: CASSHPGGRSTHNEQFF

v_call: TRBV18
j_call: TRBJ1-6
cdr3_aa: CASSEGALDSPLHF

v_call: TRBV18
j_call: TRBJ1-5
cdr3_aa: CASSPGTGGNQPQHF

v_call: TRBV5-1
j_call: TRBJ1-2
cdr3_aa: CASSLVPTAANYGYPF

v_call: TRBV28
j_call: TRBJ2-7
cdr3_aa: CASSPGQGMGSYEQYF

v_call: TRBV29-1
j_call: TRBJ1-1
cdr3_aa: CSAATVSTEAFF

v_call: TRBV5-1
j_call: TRBJ1-2
cdr3_aa: CASSLAGYDYGYTF

v_call: TRBV5-4
j_call: TRBJ1-2
cdr3_aa: CASSLDQGLNYGYTF